These 17 T cell receptor beta chains came from one sample sequenced in a study of blood T cell repertoires in COVID-19. TCRdb keeps only in-frame clones here, not all; method: immunoSEQ multiplex PCR. The data contain about 57,000 clones, roughly 78% of them singletons. The sample consisted of peripheral blood. The receptors shown here come from a woman of 80 years or more with acute or convalescent COVID-19.

The chain is built from TRBV5-4 and TRBJ2-7, with D hard to call. This CDR3 is built from 12 residues. V gave up 5 bases and J gave up 2 bases, with 8 bases separating them. CDR1 is SGHNT and CDR2 is YYREEE in the germline V gene (reference sequence). The CDR3 nucleotides read TGTGCCAGCAGGAATGGGCCCTACGAGCAGTACTTC. Translation gives CASRNGPYEQYF.

V is TRBV5-1 and J is TRBJ2-3; TRBD2 is a possible D gene (7 bases). This CDR3 spans 16 amino acids. The V end was cut by 2 bases, the J end by 3 bases, with 16 bases between. Germline-derived CDR1 and CDR2 are SGHRS and YFSETQ. CDR3 sequence reads: CASSFSEGGPTDTQYF. The CDR3 DNA sequence: TGCGCCAGCAGCTTTTCTGAGGGGGGGCCGACAGATACGCAGTATTTT. The complete variable domain, with remaining parts taken from reference TRBV5-1 and TRBJ2-3, reads KAGVTQTPRYLIKTRGQQVTLSCSPISGHRSVSWYQQTPGQGLQFLFEYFSETQRNKGNFPGRFSGRQFSNSRSEMNVSTLELGDSALYLCASSFSEGGPTDTQYFGPGTRLTVL.

The chain recombines TRBV28 with TRBJ2-4, with a possible D match to TRBD2 (7 bases). Trimming took 3 bases from V and 6 from J, leaving 12 bases between them. The CDR3 runs 14 residues. The germline gives CDR1 MDHEN, CDR2 SYDVKM. For the CDR3, the DNA is TGTGCCAGCAGTTTCGGGGGGCGCGGAAACATTCAGTACTTC. Its protein is CASSFGGRGNIQYF.

In nucleotides, the CDR3 is TGTGCCAGCAGCCTGGGACTAGCGGGAGCCTACAATGAGCAGTTCTTC. Translation gives CASSLGLAGAYNEQFF. The V and J genes are TRBV7-3 and TRBJ2-1, with 14 nucleotides matching TRBD2. Germline V gene data show CDR1 as SGHTA and CDR2 as FQGTGA. The CDR3 length is 16 residues. V lost 5 bases, J lost 2 bases, and 2 bases stayed unmatched.

This chain connects TRBV29-1 to TRBJ2-7; 10 bases align to TRBD1. The CDR3 spans 14 residues. V shed 7 bases, J shed 4 bases, and the junction held 10 bases outside the gene matches. CDR1 is SQVTM, CDR2 ANQGSEA, per germline. CDR3 sequence: CSASGGTGVYEQYF. The DNA of the CDR3 is TGCAGCGCCTCAGGGGGGACAGGGGTGTACGAGCAGTACTTC.

The chain carries TRBV19 and TRBJ2-1; 10 bases line up with TRBD2. V was pared by 6 bases and J by 5 bases, with 4 bases of the junction left unmatched. CDR3 length equals 14 residues. From germline, CDR1 is LNHDA and CDR2 SQIVND (reference sequence). The CDR3 protein is CASSRTSGNNEQFF. CDR3 DNA sequence: TGTGCCAGTAGCAGGACTAGCGGAAACAATGAGCAGTTCTTC. The full variable domain, with the rest looked up from reference TRBV19 and TRBJ2-1, is DGGITQSPKYLFRKEGQNVTLSCEQNLNHDAMYWYRQDPGQGLRLIYYSQIVNDFQKGDIAEGYSVSREKKESFPLTVTSAQKNPTAFYLCASSRTSGNNEQFFGPGTRLTVL.

This chain connects TRBV24-1 to TRBJ2-5; TRBD2 matches at 7 bases. V dropped 3 bases and J dropped 1; count of bases not matched to a gene: 7. There are 16 residues in the CDR3. Germline-derived CDR1 and CDR2 are KGHDR and SFDVKD. The CDR3 reads CATSDAGVGVQETQYF. The CDR3 coding sequence is TGTGCCACCAGTGATGCGGGGGTTGGAGTCCAAGAGACCCAGTACTTC.

This clone was seen once. This sequence joins TRBV28 and TRBJ2-7, with D tentatively TRBD2 (8 bases). CDR1 MDHEN and CDR2 SYDVKM come from the germline V gene. V lost 0 bases and J lost 5, with 20 bases in between. The CDR3 is made up of 17 amino acids. In DNA form, the CDR3 reads TGTGCCAGCAGTTTATGGGGCCCGGGACAGCGGGAGCACGAGCAGTACTTC. Translated, it gives CASSLWGPGQREHEQYF. Combining the CDR3 with reference TRBV28 and TRBJ2-7 gives the whole variable domain DVKVTQSSRYLVKRTGEKVFLECVQDMDHENMFWYRQDPGLGLRLIYFSYDVKMKEKGDIPEGYSVSREKKERFSLILESASTNQTSMYLCASSLWGPGQREHEQYFGPGTRLTVT.

The chain couples TRBV19 to TRBJ1-2, with 9 bases fitting TRBD1. This CDR3 has 14 residues. J gave up 8 bases and V 10 bases, and 14 bases lay outside the gene matches. The germline V gene has CDR1 LNHDA and CDR2 SQIVND (reference sequence). The CDR3 coding sequence is TGTGCCACCAGACGAAGTGGACAGGGGAACGGCTACACCTTC. As protein: CATRRSGQGNGYTF.

The chain joins TRBV5-4 to TRBJ1-1, with TRBD1 as a possible D gene (6 bases). This CDR3 contains 14 residues. Trimming stripped 0 bases from V and 1 base from J, with 7 bases between. CDR1 is SGHNT and CDR2 is YYREEE in the germline V gene (reference sequence). DNA for the CDR3: TGTGCCAGCAGCTTGGGGACAGCGAACACTGAAGCTTTCTTT. The encoded protein is CASSLGTANTEAFF.

This clone was counted between two and nine times. The chain is built from TRBV29-1 and TRBJ2-5; possibly TRBD2 for D (5 bases). The V end lost 6 bases, the J end lost 5 bases, and 10 bases lay between the germline ends. This CDR3 is built from 11 residues. Germline loops: CDR1 SQVTM, CDR2 ANQGSEA. In DNA form, the CDR3 reads TGCAGCGTGGAGGTTGGGGAGACCCAGTACTTC. This codes for CSVEVGETQYF. The whole variable domain, filled in from reference TRBV29-1 and TRBJ2-5, reads SAVISQKPSRDICQRGTSLTIQCQVDSQVTMMFWYRQQPGQSLTLIATANQGSEATYESGFVIDKFPISRPNLTFSTLTVSNMSPEDSSIYLCSVEVGETQYFGPGTRLLVL.

As regards this clone: This sample includes further DNA sequences coding for the same CDR3. The chain links TRBV5-4 to TRBJ2-3; 9 bases map to TRBD1. V shed 4 bases and J 3 bases; nucleotides not matched to a gene: 6. This CDR3 comprises 15 residues. Germline CDR1 SGHNT, CDR2 YYREEE (reference sequence). The CDR3 sequence is CASSLDRGVTDTQYF. CDR3 nucleotides: TGTGCCAGCAGCCTGGACAGGGGAGTTACAGATACGCAGTATTTT.

V is TRBV7-6 and J is TRBJ2-1; TRBD2 agrees at 9 bases. The J segment lost 7 bases and the V segment lost 1 base, leaving 5 bases of the junction unmatched. CDR1 and CDR2 (germline): SGHVS, FNYEAQ. The CDR3 is made up of 15 amino acids. CDR3 loop: CASSLGGRAYNEQFF. The CDR3 DNA is TGTGCCAGCAGCTTAGGCGGGAGGGCTTATAATGAGCAGTTCTTC. The whole variable domain, remainder taken from reference TRBV7-6 and TRBJ2-1, is GAGVSQSPRYKVTKRGQDVALRCDPISGHVSLYWYRQALGQGPEFLTYFNYEAQQDKSGLPNDRFSAERPEGSISTLTIQRTEQRDSAMYRCASSLGGRAYNEQFFGPGTRLTVL.

V gene TRBV5-4 combines with J gene TRBJ1-5; maybe TRBD1 (6 bases). Per germline, CDR1 SGHNT and CDR2 YYREEE (reference sequence). The V end was cut by 2 bases, the J end by 1 base, with 16 bases between. The CDR3 is 17 amino acids. The CDR3 spells CASSFSLGGRSNQPQHF. The DNA of the CDR3 is TGTGCCAGCAGCTTCTCCCTCGGGGGGCGCAGCAATCAGCCCCAGCATTTT.

The V call is TRBV30, the J call TRBJ2-3; possible D gene TRBD2, 6 bases. V was pared by 8 bases and J by 4 bases, with 10 bases between. Germline lookup yields CDR1 GTSNPN and CDR2 SVGIG (reference sequence). The length of the CDR3 is 11 residues. CDR3 residues: CALGTPDTQYF. The CDR3 DNA is TGTGCCCTGGGGACTCCAGATACGCAGTATTTT.

The rearrangement links TRBV10-1 to TRBJ2-4; the match to TRBD1 covers 7 bases. V lost 1 base to trimming and J lost 2 bases; unmatched junction nucleotides: 2. This CDR3 comprises 15 residues. The V gene's germline CDR1 is WNHNN and CDR2 SYGVQD (reference sequence). DNA of the CDR3: TGCGCCAGCAGTGAGTACAGGGGAACCAAAAACATTCAGTACTTC. Encoded protein: CASSEYRGTKNIQYF.

The chain combines TRBV5-1 with TRBJ2-5; 7 nucleotides agree with TRBD1. The CDR3 length is 16 residues. V was clipped by 4 bases and J by 2 bases; unmatched bases: 11. CDR1 and CDR2 (germline): SGHRS, YFSETQ. CDR3 loop: CASSPRTGHAQETQYF. As DNA, the CDR3 is TGCGCCAGCAGCCCACGGACAGGCCATGCGCAAGAGACCCAGTACTTC.